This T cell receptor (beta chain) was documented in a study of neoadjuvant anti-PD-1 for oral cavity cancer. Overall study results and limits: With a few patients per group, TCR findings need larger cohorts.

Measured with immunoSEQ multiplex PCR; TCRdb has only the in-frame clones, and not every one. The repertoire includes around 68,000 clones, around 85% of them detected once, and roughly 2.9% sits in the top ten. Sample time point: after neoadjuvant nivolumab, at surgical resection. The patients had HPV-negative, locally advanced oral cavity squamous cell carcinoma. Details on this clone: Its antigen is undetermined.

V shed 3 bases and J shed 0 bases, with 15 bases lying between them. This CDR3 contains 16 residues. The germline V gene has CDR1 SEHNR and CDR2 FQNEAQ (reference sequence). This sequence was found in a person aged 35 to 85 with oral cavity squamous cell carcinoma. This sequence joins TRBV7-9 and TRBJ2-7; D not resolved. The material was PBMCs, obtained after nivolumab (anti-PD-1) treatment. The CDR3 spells CASSFSPLVSSYEQYF. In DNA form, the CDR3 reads TGTGCCAGCAGCTTCTCGCCGTTGGTAAGCTCCTACGAGCAGTACTTC.